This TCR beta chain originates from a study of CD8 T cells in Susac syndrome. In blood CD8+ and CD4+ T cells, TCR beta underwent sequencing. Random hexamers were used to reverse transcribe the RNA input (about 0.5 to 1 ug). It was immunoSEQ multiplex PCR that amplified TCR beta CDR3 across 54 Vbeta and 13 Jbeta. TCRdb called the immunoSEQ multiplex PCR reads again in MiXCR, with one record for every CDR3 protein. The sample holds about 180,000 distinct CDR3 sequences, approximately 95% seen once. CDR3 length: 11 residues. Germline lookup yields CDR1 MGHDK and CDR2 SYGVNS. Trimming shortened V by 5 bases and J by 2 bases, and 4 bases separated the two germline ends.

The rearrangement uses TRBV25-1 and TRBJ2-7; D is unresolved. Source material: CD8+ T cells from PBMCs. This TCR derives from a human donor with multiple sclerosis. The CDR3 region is CASSRAYEQYF. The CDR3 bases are TGTGCCAGCAGTAGAGCCTACGAGCAGTACTTC.